The 4 T cell receptor beta chains below come from one sample, sequenced in a study of T cells in Graves' hyperthyroidism and ophthalmopathy. Amplification of TCR beta CDR3 regions used RNA as the template. HTBI primers were the set used in a first-round RT-PCR of the TCR CDR3. TCRdb reprocessed the multiplex PCR reads with MiXCR, giving one entry per CDR3 protein. The sample comprises a few hundred thousand distinct CDR3 sequences, around 13% of which are singletons, and 34% rests with the top ten. Sequenced: blood. These receptors all come from a woman aged 40 to 55 with Graves' ophthalmopathy.

This clonotype was seen a handful of times. V is TRBV7-2 and J is TRBJ2-7, with no clear D. Germline values: CDR1 SGHTA, CDR2 FQGNSA. CDR3 size: 13 residues. The ends were cut back, 2 bases at V and 6 bases at J, with 11 bases in the middle. Here the CDR3 DNA reads TGTGCCAGCAGCTTAAATCTAGATTCCGAGCAGTACTTC. This codes for CASSLNLDSEQYF.

The chain combines TRBV5-5 with TRBJ2-5; the D gene is possibly TRBD2 (6 bases). The germline gives CDR1 SGHKS, CDR2 YYEKEE (reference sequence). This CDR3 comprises 15 residues. V gave up 0 bases and J gave up 2 bases, with 11 bases separating them. The CDR3 DNA sequence: TGTGCCAGCAGCTTGGTGGGAGGATGGCAAGAGACCCAGTACTTC. It yields the protein CASSLVGGWQETQYF.

In this sample, this clonotype turned up many times. The chain has TRBV30 and TRBJ1-1, with D possibly matching TRBD1 (5 bases). Germline V lookup: CDR1 GTSNPN, CDR2 SVGIG (reference sequence). The CDR3 is 13 residues long. V was shortened by 1 base and J by 1 base, with 7 bases between the two germline ends. CDR3 DNA sequence: TGTGCCTGGAGTGACGGGGGGAACACTGAAGCTTTCTTT. Its translation: CAWSDGGNTEAFF.

There are many counts of this clonotype. This rearrangement joins TRBV19 to TRBJ1-5, with a tentative D call TRBD1 (6 bases). Germline V lookup: CDR1 LNHDA, CDR2 SQIVND (reference sequence). The CDR3 runs 15 residues. The V and J ends lost 7 bases and 3 bases respectively, with 16 bases between them. Here the CDR3 DNA reads TGTGCCAGTACCCCCGGGACACAGAACAATCAGCCCCAGCATTTT. The encoded protein is CASTPGTQNNQPQHF.